A single TCR beta chain is shown here with its context. This table comes from immunoSEQ multiplex PCR, and its TCRdb copy is limited to in-frame clones, with some not included. The sample lists hundreds of thousands of clones, about 95% occurring once. The entry originates in a study of shared T cell receptors in the human thymus. After removal of 4 bases from V and 6 bases from J, the junction contained 8 bases not matched to a gene. Per germline, CDR1 SGHTA and CDR2 FQGNSA. The CDR3 loop spans 14 amino acids. This chain links TRBV7-2 with TRBJ2-7; 8 nucleotides agree with TRBD2. The sequenced sample consisted of thymocytes. The receptor was derived from a human donor. CDR3 loop: CASSSIGREVEQYF. DNA for the CDR3: TGTGCCAGCAGCTCCATTGGGCGGGAGGTCGAGCAGTACTTC.